The present entry profiles one T cell receptor (beta chain) with its context. In its sample, this clonotype was seen a few times. Its antigen target is currently unknown. No much larger clone is present one base from it, and per-base qualities are unavailable. The sample is drawn from a study of patients and donors after allogeneic stem cell transplantation (dated by TCRdb to 2018 to 2020). The library was obtained by RT-PCR. The sequencer was a NextSeq 550. TCRdb trimmed public reads at Q25 via fastp, called clones via MiXCR and kept in-frame beta chains. Merged by CDR3 protein, the rows form single entries marked with the most common genes and DNA. For this sample there are around 70,000 distinct CDR3 sequences; about 30% appear just once. The ten largest account for 26% of the sample. The sequenced sample consisted of blood, either unsorted or a sorted T cell fraction (not recorded which). This TCR was recovered from a human donor who was either an allogeneic HSCT recipient or a stem cell or donor lymphocyte infusion donor (not recorded which). It is not recorded whose cells these are; they may come from a transplant donor.

In nucleotides, the sequence is TGTGCCAGCAGCCAACCGGGACAGGGCCTCTACGAGCAGTACTTC. It is translated as CASSQPGQGLYEQYF. The chain employs TRBV3-1 and TRBJ2-7, and 9 junction bases match TRBD1. Its CDR3 holds 15 amino acids, cysteine through phenylalanine. The sequence is cut down to CDR3 DNA, 45 bases in frame from base 1. Relative to germline, V is missing 2 bases and J is missing 3 bases, with 5 bases of the junction outside any gene match. The germline V gene (reference sequence) gives CDR1 as LGHDT and CDR2 as YNNKEL.